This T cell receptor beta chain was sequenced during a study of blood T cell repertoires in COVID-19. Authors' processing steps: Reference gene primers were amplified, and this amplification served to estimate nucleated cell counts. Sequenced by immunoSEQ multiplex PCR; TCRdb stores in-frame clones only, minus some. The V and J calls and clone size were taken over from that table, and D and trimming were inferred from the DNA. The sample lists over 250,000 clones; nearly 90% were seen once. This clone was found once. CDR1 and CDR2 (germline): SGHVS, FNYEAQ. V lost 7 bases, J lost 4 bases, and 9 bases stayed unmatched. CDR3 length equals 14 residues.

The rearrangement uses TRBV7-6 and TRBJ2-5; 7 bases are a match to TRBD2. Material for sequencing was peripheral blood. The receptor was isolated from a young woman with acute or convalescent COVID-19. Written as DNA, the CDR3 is TGTGCCAGCACCTATGCGGGAGTGGCAGAGACCCAGTACTTC. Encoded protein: CASTYAGVAETQYF.